The clone carrying this T cell receptor beta chain was seen more than once but under ten times. The data stem from a study of radiation and T cells in renal cell carcinoma. Libraries were prepared by immunoSEQ multiplex PCR; TCRdb keeps only in-frame clonotypes and omits some of them. The table shows 20,000 to 30,000 clones, with roughly 64% occurring only once. Treatment described: treatment-naive control, cytoreductive nephrectomy. The CDR3 has 14 amino acids. Trimming removed 2 bases from V and 4 bases from J; junction bases left unmatched: 3. Germline V lookup: CDR1 SGHRS, CDR2 YFSETQ. The clonotype originates from a man aged 35-49 years with renal cell carcinoma. Sequenced here: tumor tissue, sampled from a patient whose treatment was nephrectomy without radiotherapy. The chain joins TRBV5-1 to TRBJ2-1; 7 bases fit TRBD1. CDR3 coding DNA: TGCGCCAGCAGCTTAAACAGGGGATACAATGAGCAGTTCTTC. It yields the protein CASSLNRGYNEQFF.